A single sample is the source of the 13 T cell receptor beta chains below, sequenced in a study of T-cell memory formation after mild COVID-19. TCRdb called the 5' RACE reads again in MiXCR, with one record for every CDR3 protein. The sample shows hundreds of thousands of distinct CDR3 sequences, around 24% of them seen only once. Sequencing input: PBMCs or a T cell subset sorted from them (not recorded which). These receptors were obtained from an adult woman who had mild COVID-19 (a few samples of this study predate the infection). Cell type and time point are not known.

This chain connects TRBV5-1 to TRBJ2-3; maybe TRBD1 (6 bases). Germline CDR1 reads SGHRS; CDR2 reads YFSETQ. V dropped 3 bases and J dropped 5 bases, with 13 bases sitting between them. There are 14 residues in the CDR3. In nucleotides, the CDR3 is TGCGCCAGCAGCTCACAGGGAACCCAAGATACGCAGTATTTT. Translated: CASSSQGTQDTQYF.

This chain links TRBV7-2 with TRBJ2-1; D perhaps matches TRBD1 (8 bases). Looked up from germline, CDR1 is SGHTA and CDR2 is FQGNSA. This CDR3 is 16 amino acids long. V dropped 5 bases and J dropped 4 bases, with 18 bases sitting between them. Written as DNA, the CDR3 is TGTGCCAGCAGCCCGAGCGGGACAGGCCTTTACAATGAGCAGTTCTTC. Its protein is CASSPSGTGLYNEQFF.

The chain links TRBV29-1 to TRBJ1-4; D is uncertain. Germline V gives CDR1 SQVTM, CDR2 ANQGSEA. The CDR3 extends over 14 amino acids. The germline V and J ends were trimmed by 5 bases and 1 base, with 11 bases remaining between them. CDR3 residues: CSVLDRETNEKLFF. The CDR3 DNA is TGCAGCGTTCTTGACCGAGAAACTAATGAAAAACTGTTTTTT. Together with reference TRBV29-1 and TRBJ1-4, the CDR3 gives the full variable domain: SAVISQKPSRDICQRGTSLTIQCQVDSQVTMMFWYRQQPGQSLTLIATANQGSEATYESGFVIDKFPISRPNLTFSTLTVSNMSPEDSSIYLCSVLDRETNEKLFFGSGTQLSVL.

V and J are TRBV6-6 and TRBJ2-3; 8 bases fit TRBD2. Trimming removed 0 bases from V and 4 bases from J; junction bases left unmatched: 6. The CDR3 covers 16 residues. The germline CDR1 and CDR2 sequences are MNHNY and SVGAGI (reference sequence). Here the CDR3 reads CASSYSSGTLPDTQYF. CDR3 bases: TGTGCCAGCAGTTACTCTAGCGGGACCCTTCCAGATACGCAGTATTTT.

The table lists this clonotype with a few counts. The CDR3 sequence is CASSQDGLAGNEQFF. CDR3 DNA: TGCGCCAGCAGCCAAGATGGGCTAGCGGGTAATGAGCAGTTCTTC. The chain recombines TRBV4-1 with TRBJ2-1; 8 bases match TRBD2. V gave up 0 bases and J gave up 7 bases; unmatched junction bases: 5. Germline V gene data show CDR1 as MGHRA and CDR2 as YSYEKL. CDR3 length: 15 amino acids.

This sequence joins TRBV12-3 or TRBV12-4 and TRBJ2-3, with 8 positions matching TRBD2. The CDR3 is made up of 15 amino acids. With 6 bases clipped from V and 4 bases from J, the junction kept 9 bases outside the gene matches. CDR3 residues: CASSPGGAGADTQYF. The CDR3 DNA reads TGTGCCAGCAGCCCCGGGGGGGCCGGGGCAGATACGCAGTATTTT.

The chain is built from TRBV19 and TRBJ1-4; 8 bases align to TRBD1. Germline CDR1 reads LNHDA; CDR2 reads SQIVND (reference sequence). The CDR3 totals 15 residues. V gave up 10 bases and J gave up 0 bases; unmatched junction bases: 7. This CDR3 is CATRRTGTTNEKLFF. CDR3 coding DNA: TGTGCCACCAGAAGGACAGGGACAACTAATGAAAAACTGTTTTTT.

This clonotype appeared a few times. The chain uses TRBV6-5 and TRBJ2-5; D remains unclear. Germline-derived CDR1 and CDR2 are MNHEY and SVGAGI. V was clipped by 6 bases and J by 1 base, with 12 bases between them. CDR3 length equals 14 residues. As DNA, the CDR3 is TGTGCCAGCAGCTTCGGACGGGTCCAAGAGACCCAGTACTTC. Amino acid sequence: CASSFGRVQETQYF.

The chain couples TRBV5-1 to TRBJ2-2; D may match TRBD1 or TRBD2 (6 bases each). V was pared by 0 bases and J by 6 bases, with 9 bases between. This CDR3 is 14 amino acids long. In germline, CDR1 is SGHRS, CDR2 YFSETQ. The CDR3 DNA reads as TGCGCCAGCAGCTTGGACAGGGAGGCCGGGGAGCTGTTTTTT. It yields the protein CASSLDREAGELFF.

This clonotype was seen only once. The rearrangement joins TRBV27 to TRBJ2-7, with D perhaps TRBD2 (5 bases). Between the trimmed V and J ends, which lost 2 bases and 3 bases, there was a span of 20 bases. The CDR3 loop spans 17 amino acids. The V gene's germline CDR1 is MNHEY and CDR2 SMNVEV (reference sequence). CDR3 in DNA: TGTGCCAGCAGTTTAAGAGTGTCGGGGTTATCTGTCTACGAGCAGTACTTC. It is translated as CASSLRVSGLSVYEQYF.

The chain employs TRBV29-1 and TRBJ2-7, with D perhaps given as TRBD1 or TRBD2 (5 bases each). Trimming pared 3 bases from V and 3 bases from J, leaving 12 bases between. The CDR3 length is 13 residues. The germline gives CDR1 SQVTM, CDR2 ANQGSEA. In nucleotides, the CDR3 is TGCAGCGTTGAGTCGCAGGGAGACTACGAGCAGTACTTC. It is translated as CSVESQGDYEQYF.

In this sample, this clonotype turned up a few times. CDR3 amino acids: CASSGGSGYTF. CDR3 sequence (DNA): TGTGCCAGCAGTGGAGGGAGTGGCTACACCTTC. The chain is built from TRBV6-1 and TRBJ1-2; D not resolved. The germline gives CDR1 MNHNS, CDR2 SASEGT. With 4 bases removed from V and 7 bases from J, the gap between germline ends came to 7 bases. CDR3 length: 11 amino acids.

V is TRBV24-1 and J is TRBJ1-1; weak D call: TRBD1 (5 bases). Germline V gene lookup returns CDR1 KGHDR and CDR2 SFDVKD. V lost 7 bases, J lost 4 bases, and 12 bases lay in between. This CDR3 contains 13 residues. For the CDR3, the DNA is TGTGCCACCAGCCCAGGGTTGGGCACTGAAGCTTTCTTT. Protein sequence: CATSPGLGTEAFF.